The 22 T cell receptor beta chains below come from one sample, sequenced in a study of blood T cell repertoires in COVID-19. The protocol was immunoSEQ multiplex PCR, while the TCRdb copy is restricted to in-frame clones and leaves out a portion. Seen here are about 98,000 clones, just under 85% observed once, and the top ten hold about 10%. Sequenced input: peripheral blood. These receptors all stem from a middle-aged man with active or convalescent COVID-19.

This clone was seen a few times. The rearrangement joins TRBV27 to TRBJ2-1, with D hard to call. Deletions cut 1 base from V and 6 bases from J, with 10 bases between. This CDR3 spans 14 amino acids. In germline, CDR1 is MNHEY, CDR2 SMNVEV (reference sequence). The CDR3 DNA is TGTGCCAGCAGTTTATACGAGGCATCCAATGAGCAGTTCTTC. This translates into CASSLYEASNEQFF.

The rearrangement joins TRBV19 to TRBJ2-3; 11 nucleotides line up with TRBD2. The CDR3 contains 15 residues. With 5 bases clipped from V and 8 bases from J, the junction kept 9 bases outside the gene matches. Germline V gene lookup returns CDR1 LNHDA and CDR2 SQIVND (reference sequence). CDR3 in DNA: TGTGCCAGTAGTGTCACTAGCGGGGGCAGGGTTACGCAGTATTTT. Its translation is CASSVTSGGRVTQYF.

In nucleotides, the CDR3 is TGTGCCAGCAGCCACAGCGGCGAGCAGTACTTC. It translates to CASSHSGEQYF. The chain has TRBV3-1 (or the pseudogene TRBV3-2) and TRBJ2-7; TRBD2 might be the D (5 bases). V was cut by 3 bases and J by 6 bases, with 6 bases left in between. The CDR3 contains 11 residues. In germline, CDR1 is LGHDT, CDR2 YNNKEL (reference sequence).

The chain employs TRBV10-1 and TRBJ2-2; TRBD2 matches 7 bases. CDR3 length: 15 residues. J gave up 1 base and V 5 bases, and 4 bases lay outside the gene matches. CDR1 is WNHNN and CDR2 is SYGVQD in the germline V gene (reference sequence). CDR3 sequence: CASSTGTKNTGELFF. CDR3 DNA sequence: TGCGCCAGCAGTACCGGGACTAAGAACACCGGGGAGCTGTTTTTT.

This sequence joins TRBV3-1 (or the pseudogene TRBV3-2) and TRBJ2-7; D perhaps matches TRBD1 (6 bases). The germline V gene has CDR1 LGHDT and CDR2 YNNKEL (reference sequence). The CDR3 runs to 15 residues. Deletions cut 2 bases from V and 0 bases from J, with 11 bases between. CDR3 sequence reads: CASSQMRQASYEQYF. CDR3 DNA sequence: TGTGCCAGCAGCCAAATGAGACAGGCCTCCTACGAGCAGTACTTC.

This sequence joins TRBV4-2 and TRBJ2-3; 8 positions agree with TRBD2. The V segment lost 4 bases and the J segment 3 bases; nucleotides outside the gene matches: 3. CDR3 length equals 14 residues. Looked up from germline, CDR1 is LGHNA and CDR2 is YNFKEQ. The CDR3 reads CASSRTGGTDTQYF. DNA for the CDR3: TGTGCCAGCAGCCGAACGGGGGGGACAGATACGCAGTATTTT.

CDR3 DNA sequence: TGTGCCAGCAGCTGGGGACAGGGTTACTACGAGCAGTACTTC. Protein: CASSWGQGYYEQYF. The V and J genes are TRBV5-4 and TRBJ2-7; 9 bases fit TRBD1. Trimming at V came to 3 bases and at J to 3 bases, leaving 4 bases not matched to a gene. This CDR3 has 14 residues. Germline V gene sequence: CDR1 SGHNT, CDR2 YYREEE (reference sequence).

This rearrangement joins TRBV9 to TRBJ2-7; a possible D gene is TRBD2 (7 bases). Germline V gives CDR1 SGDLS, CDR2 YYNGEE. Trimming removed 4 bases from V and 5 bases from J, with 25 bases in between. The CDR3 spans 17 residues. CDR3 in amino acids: CASSPSLYVGGPHEQYF. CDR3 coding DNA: TGTGCCAGCAGCCCCTCCCTGTATGTGGGGGGGCCCCACGAGCAGTACTTC.

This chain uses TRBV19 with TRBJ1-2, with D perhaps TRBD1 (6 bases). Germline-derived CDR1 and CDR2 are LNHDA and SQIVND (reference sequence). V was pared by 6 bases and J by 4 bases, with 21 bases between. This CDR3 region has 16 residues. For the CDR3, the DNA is TGTGCCAGTAGGGTCGCGGGGGGGGCTATCGGCTATGGCTACACCTTC. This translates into CASRVAGGAIGYGYTF.

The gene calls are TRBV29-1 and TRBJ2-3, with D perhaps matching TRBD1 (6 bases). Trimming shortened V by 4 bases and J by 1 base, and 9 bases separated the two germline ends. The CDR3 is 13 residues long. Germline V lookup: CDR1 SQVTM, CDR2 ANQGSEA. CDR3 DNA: TGCAGCGTTGTACAGGGCCGCACAGATACGCAGTATTTT. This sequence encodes CSVVQGRTDTQYF.

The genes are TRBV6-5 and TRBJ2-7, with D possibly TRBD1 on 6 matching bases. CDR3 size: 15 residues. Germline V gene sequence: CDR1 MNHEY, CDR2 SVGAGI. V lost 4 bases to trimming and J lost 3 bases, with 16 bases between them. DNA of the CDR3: TGTGCCAGCAGTTCCACTACCGGGACAAACTACGAGCAGTACTTC. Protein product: CASSSTTGTNYEQYF.

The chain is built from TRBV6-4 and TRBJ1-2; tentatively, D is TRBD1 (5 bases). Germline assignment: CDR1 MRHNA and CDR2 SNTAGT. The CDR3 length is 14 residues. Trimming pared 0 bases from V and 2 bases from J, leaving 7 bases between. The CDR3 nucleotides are TGTGCCAGCAGTGACTCTGGGGGGAACTATGGCTACACCTTC. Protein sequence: CASSDSGGNYGYTF.

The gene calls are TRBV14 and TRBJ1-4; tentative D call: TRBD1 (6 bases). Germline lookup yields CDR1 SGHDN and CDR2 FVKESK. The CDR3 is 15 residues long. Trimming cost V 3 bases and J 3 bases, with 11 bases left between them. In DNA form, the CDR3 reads TGTGCCAGCAGCCACGGGGGGCTTTCTAATGAAAAACTGTTTTTT. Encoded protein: CASSHGGLSNEKLFF.

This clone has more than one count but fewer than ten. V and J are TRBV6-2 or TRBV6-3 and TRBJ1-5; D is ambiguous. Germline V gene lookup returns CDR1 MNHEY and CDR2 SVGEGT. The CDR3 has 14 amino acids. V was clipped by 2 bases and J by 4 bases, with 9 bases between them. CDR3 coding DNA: TGTGCCAGCAGTTACCTTGAGGGAAATCAGCCCCAGCATTTT. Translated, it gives CASSYLEGNQPQHF.

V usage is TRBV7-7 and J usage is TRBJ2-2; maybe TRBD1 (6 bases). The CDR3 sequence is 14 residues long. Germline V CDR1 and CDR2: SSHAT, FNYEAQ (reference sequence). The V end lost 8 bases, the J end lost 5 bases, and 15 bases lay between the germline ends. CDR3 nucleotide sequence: TGTGCCAGCGCTAGGGCAGGGGATACCGGGGAGCTGTTTTTT. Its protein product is CASARAGDTGELFF.

The CDR3 loop reads CASSLAGQGYFETQYF. Here the CDR3 DNA reads TGTGCCAGCAGCTTAGCGGGACAGGGTTACTTTGAGACCCAGTACTTC. The chain links TRBV7-6 to TRBJ2-5; TRBD1 matches at 9 bases. The CDR3 covers 16 residues. The germline V gene has CDR1 SGHVS and CDR2 FNYEAQ. V was pared by 0 bases and J by 5 bases, with 7 bases of the junction left unmatched.

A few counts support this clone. The CDR3 sequence: CASSPPGALPYEQYF. The CDR3 nucleotides read TGTGCCAGCAGTCCCCCTGGGGCCCTCCCGTACGAGCAGTACTTC. The V and J genes are TRBV2 and TRBJ2-7; a weak D match, TRBD1 (5 bases). V lost 5 bases, J lost 4 bases, and 18 bases lay in between. This CDR3 comprises 15 residues. From germline, CDR1 is SNHLY and CDR2 FYNNEI.

CDR3 protein: CASSFRGSGNEQYF. The CDR3 DNA reads as TGTGCCAGCAGTTTTAGGGGGTCCGGAAACGAGCAGTACTTC. The chain combines TRBV27 with TRBJ2-7; TRBD1 might be the D (6 bases). CDR3 size: 14 residues. Germline CDR1 and CDR2: MNHEY and SMNVEV (reference sequence). V lost 3 bases to trimming and J lost 5 bases, with 14 bases between them.

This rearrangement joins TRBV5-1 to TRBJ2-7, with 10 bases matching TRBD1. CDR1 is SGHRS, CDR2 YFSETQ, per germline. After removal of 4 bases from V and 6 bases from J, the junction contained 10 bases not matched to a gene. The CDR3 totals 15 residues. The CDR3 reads CASSEIGDRGGEQYF. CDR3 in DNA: TGCGCCAGCAGCGAGATTGGGGACAGGGGTGGCGAGCAGTACTTC.

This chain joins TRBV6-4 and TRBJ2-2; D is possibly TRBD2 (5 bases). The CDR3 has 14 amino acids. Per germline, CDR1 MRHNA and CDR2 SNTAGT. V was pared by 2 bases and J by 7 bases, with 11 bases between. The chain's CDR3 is CASSDRVRGGELFF. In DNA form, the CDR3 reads TGTGCCAGCAGTGACCGAGTTCGGGGCGGGGAGCTGTTTTTT.

CDR3 sequence: CARGDNSPLHF. The CDR3 bases are TGTGCCAGAGGAGACAATTCACCCCTCCACTTT. The chain combines TRBV6-8 with TRBJ1-6, with unresolved D. Germline CDR1 MNHGY, CDR2 SAAAGT. The CDR3 sequence is 11 residues long. With 9 bases removed from V and 7 bases from J, the gap between germline ends came to 7 bases.

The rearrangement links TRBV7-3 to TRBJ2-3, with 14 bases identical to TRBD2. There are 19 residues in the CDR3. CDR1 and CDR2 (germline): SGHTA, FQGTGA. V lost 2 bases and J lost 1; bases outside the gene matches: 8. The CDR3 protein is CASSLWAGLAGGGTDTQYF. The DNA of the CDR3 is TGTGCCAGCAGCTTATGGGCCGGACTAGCGGGGGGCGGCACAGATACGCAGTATTTT.